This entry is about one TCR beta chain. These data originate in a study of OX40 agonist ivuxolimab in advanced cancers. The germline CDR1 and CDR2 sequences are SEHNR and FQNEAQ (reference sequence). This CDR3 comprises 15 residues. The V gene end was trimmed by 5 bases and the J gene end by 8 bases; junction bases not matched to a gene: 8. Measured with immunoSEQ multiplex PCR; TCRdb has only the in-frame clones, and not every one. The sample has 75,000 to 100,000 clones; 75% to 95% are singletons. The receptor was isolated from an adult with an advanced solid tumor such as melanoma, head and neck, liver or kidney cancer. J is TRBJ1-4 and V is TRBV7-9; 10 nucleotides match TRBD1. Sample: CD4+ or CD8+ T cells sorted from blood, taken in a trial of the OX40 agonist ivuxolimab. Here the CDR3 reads CASSPPGQGREKLFF. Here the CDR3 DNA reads TGTGCCAGCAGCCCACCGGGACAGGGGAGAGAAAAACTGTTTTTT.